Shown below are 20 T cell receptor beta chains from a single sample sequenced in a study of CD8+CD57+ T cells in acquired aplastic anemia. Whole-study findings and limits: Total CD4+ and CD8+ pools in patients were more diverse than the CD8+CD57+ cells of those patients.

Antigen specificity for these receptors is unknown. TCR beta VDJ and CDR3 profiling used genomic DNA as template. TCRdb independently ran MiXCR on the reads; one entry per CDR3 protein. The data show approximately 21,000 distinct CDR3 sequences, under 40% seen once. Those patients picked for sequencing had displayed CD8+CD57+ cell expansion on flow cytometry. Sequenced input: CD8+CD57+ T cells sorted from PBMCs. Subset here: bead-enriched CD8+CD57+ effector memory T cells from SAA patients. Receptor source: a human donor with aplastic anemia.

This chain uses TRBV20-1 with TRBJ1-4; TRBD1 agrees at 9 bases. Germline CDR1 is DFQATT and CDR2 is SNEGSKA (reference sequence). The CDR3 consists of 14 residues. J lost 6 bases, V lost 6 bases, and 8 bases had no gene match. This CDR3 is CSASRQGGHEKLFF. In DNA form, the CDR3 reads TGCAGTGCCTCCCGACAGGGGGGCCATGAAAAACTGTTTTTT.

This clonotype was seen a handful of times. This rearrangement joins TRBV20-1 to TRBJ1-2; D possibly corresponds to TRBD1 (5 bases). The CDR3 runs to 12 residues. Germline V gene data show CDR1 as DFQATT and CDR2 as SNEGSKA (reference sequence). The CDR3 DNA reads as TGCAGCGGAAACGAGGGACTCTATGGCTACACCTTC. The encoded protein is CSGNEGLYGYTF.

The rearrangement joins TRBV6-1 to TRBJ2-5, with 10 bases that match TRBD2. J gave up 1 base and V 4 bases, and 3 bases lay outside the gene matches. CDR1 and CDR2 (germline): MNHNS, SASEGT. CDR3 length: 15 residues. CDR3 protein: CASSVRTSGQETQYF. Written as DNA, the CDR3 is TGTGCCAGCAGTGTTCGGACTAGCGGCCAAGAGACCCAGTACTTC.

This clonotype has only a few counts. V gene TRBV7-9 combines with J gene TRBJ1-2; a possible D gene is TRBD1 (5 bases). CDR3 length: 13 amino acids. The germline gives CDR1 SEHNR, CDR2 FQNEAQ (reference sequence). Trimming removed 2 bases from V and 8 bases from J, with 12 bases in between. The CDR3 loop is CASSLSRDDGYTF. The CDR3 DNA sequence: TGTGCCAGCAGCTTATCAAGGGACGACGGCTACACCTTC. Variable domain in full (rest from reference TRBV7-9 and TRBJ1-2): DTGVSQNPRHKITKRGQNVTFRCDPISEHNRLYWYRQTLGQGPEFLTYFQNEAQLEKSRLLSDRFSAERPKGSFSTLEIQRTEQGDSAMYLCASSLSRDDGYTFGSGTRLTVV.

V is TRBV20-1 and J is TRBJ1-4, with a possible D match to TRBD1 (5 bases). The CDR3 covers 15 residues. The germline V gene has CDR1 DFQATT and CDR2 SNEGSKA (reference sequence). The V end was cut by 6 bases, the J end by 4 bases, with 18 bases between. CDR3 nucleotide sequence: TGCAGTGCCACGAGGCAGGGAGGGAATAATGAAAAACTGTTTTTT. It specifies CSATRQGGNNEKLFF.

V and J are TRBV10-3 and TRBJ2-1; D gene uncertain. The V gene lost 1 base and the J gene lost 3 bases, with 7 bases spanning the gap. This CDR3 has 14 residues. Germline CDR1 is ENHRY and CDR2 is SYGVKD. As DNA, the CDR3 is TGTGCCATCAGTGAGTTCCTGGACTACAATGAGCAGTTCTTC. Its protein product is CAISEFLDYNEQFF.

V gene TRBV20-1 combines with J gene TRBJ2-3; D call uncertain. Germline values: CDR1 DFQATT, CDR2 SNEGSKA (reference sequence). Trimming removed 0 bases from V and 7 bases from J, with 5 bases in between. This CDR3 has 11 residues. Here the CDR3 DNA reads TGCAGTGCTAGAGATCCCCATACGCAGTATTTT. It is translated as CSARDPHTQYF.

The rearrangement uses TRBV20-1 and TRBJ2-1, with TRBD2 identical over 9 bases. This CDR3 has 15 residues. V lost 3 bases and J lost 9; bases outside the gene matches: 12. The germline V gene has CDR1 DFQATT and CDR2 SNEGSKA (reference sequence). The CDR3 nucleotides are TGCAGTGCTAGCTTACTAGCGGGTCAAAACAGTGAGCAGTTCTTC. Protein sequence: CSASLLAGQNSEQFF.

This clonotype came up once. The chain has TRBV7-9 and TRBJ2-3; D is unresolved. V dropped 4 bases and J dropped 2 bases, with 13 bases sitting between them. The V gene's germline CDR1 is SEHNR and CDR2 FQNEAQ (reference sequence). This CDR3 region has 15 residues. CDR3 sequence: CASSSVGNLTDTQYF. The CDR3 coding sequence is TGTGCCAGCAGCTCCGTGGGAAACCTCACAGATACGCAGTATTTT. Together with reference TRBV7-9 and TRBJ2-3, the CDR3 gives the full variable domain: DTGVSQNPRHKITKRGQNVTFRCDPISEHNRLYWYRQTLGQGPEFLTYFQNEAQLEKSRLLSDRFSAERPKGSFSTLEIQRTEQGDSAMYLCASSSVGNLTDTQYFGPGTRLTVL.

The genes are TRBV7-3 and TRBJ2-3, with D perhaps matching TRBD1 (5 bases). CDR1 and CDR2 from the germline V gene are SGHTA and FQGTGA. With 2 bases removed from V and 11 bases from J, the gap between germline ends came to 14 bases. This CDR3 contains 13 residues. The CDR3 DNA is TGTGCCAGCAGCTTATCAGAGGACAATGAGCAGTATTTT. Translated, it gives CASSLSEDNEQYF. Filled out from reference TRBV7-3 and TRBJ2-3, the complete variable domain reads GAGVSQTPSNKVTEKGKYVELRCDPISGHTALYWYRQSLGQGPEFLIYFQGTGAADDSGLPNDRFFAVRPEGSVSTLKIQRTERGDSAVYLCASSLSEDNEQYFGPGTRLTVL.

The chain links TRBV29-1 to TRBJ2-7; D gene uncertain. V shed 5 bases and J shed 0 bases, with 8 bases lying between them. CDR3 length: 12 residues. In germline, CDR1 is SQVTM, CDR2 ANQGSEA. The CDR3 loop is CSVLWSSYEQYF. CDR3 coding DNA: TGCAGCGTTTTATGGAGCTCCTACGAGCAGTACTTC.

The chain carries TRBV7-9 and TRBJ2-3; D gene ambiguous. Germline CDR1 SEHNR, CDR2 FQNEAQ (reference sequence). V lost 5 bases and J lost 0, with 6 bases in between. This CDR3 region has 13 residues. CDR3 bases: TGTGCCAGCAGCCACTCTAGCACAGATACGCAGTATTTT. Translating gives CASSHSSTDTQYF.

This clonotype was counted between two and nine times. The chain is built from TRBV10-3 and TRBJ2-1, with 15 nucleotides matching TRBD2. The CDR3 runs 17 residues. The trim removed 2 bases at V and 7 bases at J, leaving 6 bases unmatched. CDR1 and CDR2 (germline): ENHRY, SYGVKD. CDR3 region: CAISEALGTSGRNEQFF. The CDR3 nucleotides read TGTGCCATCAGTGAGGCTCTGGGGACTAGCGGGAGGAATGAGCAGTTCTTC.

With respect to this clonotype: A read error may explain this, as a much larger clone is one base away. The chain links TRBV20-1 to TRBJ1-6; D uncertain. CDR1 and CDR2 (germline): DFQATT, SNEGSKA (reference sequence). The CDR3 sequence is 15 residues long. The CDR3 loop reads CSARDGKEYSSPLHF. As DNA, the CDR3 is TGCAGTGCTAGAGATGGGAAGGAATATAGTTCACCCCTCCACTTT.

In this sample, this clonotype turned up many times. The chain uses TRBV20-1 and TRBJ2-7, with TRBD2 matching 11 bases. Trimming at V came to 1 base and at J to 4 bases, leaving 0 bases not matched to a gene. Germline V CDR1 and CDR2: DFQATT, SNEGSKA (reference sequence). This CDR3 has 13 amino acids. CDR3 amino acids: CSARGLAGYEQYF. CDR3 sequence (DNA): TGCAGTGCTAGAGGACTAGCGGGATACGAGCAGTACTTC.

The genes are TRBV20-1 and TRBJ2-3; 8 bases map to TRBD2. CDR1 DFQATT and CDR2 SNEGSKA come from the germline V gene (reference sequence). With V trimmed by 3 bases and J by 4 bases, 12 bases remained unmatched. The CDR3 is made up of 16 amino acids. The CDR3 loop reads CSARVLSGGDSDTQYF. CDR3 bases: TGCAGTGCTAGGGTCCTAAGCGGGGGAGATTCAGATACGCAGTATTTT.

The V gene is TRBV6-2 or TRBV6-3, the J gene TRBJ2-3; 12 bases map to TRBD2. This CDR3 is 17 amino acids long. V lost 6 bases, J lost 0 bases, and 7 bases stayed unmatched. CDR1 is MNHEY and CDR2 is SVGEGT in the germline V gene. This chain's CDR3 is CASRRTSGAISTDTQYF. CDR3 bases: TGTGCCAGCAGACGGACTAGCGGGGCGATTAGCACAGATACGCAGTATTTT.

The J gene is TRBJ2-3, the V gene TRBV6-6; weak D call: TRBD2 (5 bases). Germline V lookup: CDR1 MNHNY, CDR2 SVGAGI (reference sequence). CDR3 length: 13 residues. Trimming removed 2 bases at V and 11 bases at J, with 14 bases between. The CDR3 protein is CASSYRETNEQYF. In nucleotides, the CDR3 is TGTGCCAGCAGTTACCGCGAGACTAACGAGCAGTATTTT.

The chain has TRBV7-2 and TRBJ2-1, with 7 bases fitting TRBD2. Unmatched junction bases numbered 12, after V lost 0 bases and J lost 4 bases. The CDR3 loop spans 18 amino acids. CDR1 and CDR2 from the germline V gene are SGHTA and FQGNSA. The CDR3 DNA reads TGTGCCAGCAGCTTAGCCCCGACTAGCCGAAGAGCATACAATGAGCAGTTCTTC. Protein product: CASSLAPTSRRAYNEQFF.

The chain uses TRBV5-8 and TRBJ1-1; 9 bases are a match to TRBD1. The J segment lost 3 bases and the V segment lost 2 bases, leaving 8 bases of the junction unmatched. Germline lookup yields CDR1 SGHTS and CDR2 YDEGEE. The CDR3 contains 16 residues. CDR3 nucleotides: TGTGCCAGCAGCTTAGTCCACAGGGGGCTTGACACTGAAGCTTTCTTT. Translation: CASSLVHRGLDTEAFF. Looking up the rest from reference TRBV5-8 and TRBJ1-1 gives the full variable domain: EAGVTQSPTHLIKTRGQQATLRCSPISGHTSVYWYQQALGLGLQFLLWYDEGEERNRGNFPPRFSGRQFPNYSSELNVNALELEDSALYLCASSLVHRGLDTEAFFGQGTRLTVV.